The rows below give T cell receptor beta chains drawn from one sample of a study of blood T cell repertoires in COVID-19. Sequencing used immunoSEQ multiplex PCR; TCRdb keeps in-frame clones, though not all of them. Of roughly 90,000 clones in the sample, 86% were seen once. Sequencing used peripheral blood. Source of these receptors: a human donor in a cohort sampled during active COVID-19. Each CDR3 is given with its conserved first and last residue.

TRBV7-8 | CASRLRDRDHEQYF
TRBV10-3 | CAISESNRVNTEAFF
TRBV30 | CAWSVMRLAIYEQYF
TRBV6-2/TRBV6-3 | CASSQPGLAGLPGANVLTF
TRBV5-4 | CASSQPTSRTQYF
TRBV10-3 | CAIAGSSDTQYF
TRBV9 | CASSAQGGQETQYF
TRBV7-2 | CASSLGWTGDEQYF
TRBV2 | CASTRGNTEAFF
TRBV4-3 | CASSQEIARNTGELFF
TRBV11-2 | CASRSLAKQETQYF
TRBV7-9 | CASLGGASYNEQFF
TRBV4-3 | CASSQNGGGLGEQYF
TRBV5-1 | CASSPYSGANVLTF
TRBV4-3 | CASSQGGQGARVGKLFF
TRBV27 | CASSKGQGINYGYTF
TRBV10-3 | CAISEAGNRGNTEAFF
TRBV18 | CASSHGTHNYGYTF
TRBV5-4 | CASSRGLDPGNTIYF
TRBV5-5 | CASSTGTGGVSDTEAFF
TRBV7-9 | CASSPLGARSTGELFF
TRBV6-7 | CASSYSIAGDYYNEQFF
TRBV2 | CASSEMGPSTSYEQYF
TRBV7-9 | CASSGPGGRTDTQYF
TRBV6-6 | CASNRAGNTEAFF
TRBV19 | CASSIGLAYEQFF
TRBV30 | CAWGGTNYNSPLHF
TRBV2 | CATKRAGNTDTQYF
TRBV7-2 | CASSLWGLYSGGYYEQYF
TRBV27 | CASSRGGEKLFF
TRBV20-1 | CSASPGLLAGGGETQYF
TRBV19 | CASSIARGATEAFF
TRBV18 | CASSQGASKNIQYF
TRBV21-1 | CASTYGAGPNEQYF
TRBV2 | CASRVGGGPYEQYF
TRBV7-8 | CASSLGRDRNTEAFF
TRBV10-3 | CAISRGQVAGNTIYF
TRBV4-3 | CASSQEGVIGGYTF
TRBV7-2 | CASSYYRNTYEQYF
TRBV6-5 | CASSYYRGSGYTF
TRBV4-3 | CASSQDRVNEQFF
TRBV7-2 | CASSLARYTGELFF
TRBV5-1 | CASSNRGGTEAFF
TRBV28 | CASSSPPLAGEYEQFF
TRBV19 | CASSSLLGRGRRSQPQHF
TRBV30 | CAWTPPGGAKNIQYF
TRBV14 | CASSQVMLAGRETQYF
TRBV18 | CASSPQLSGLNTEAFF
TRBV28 | CASSRKDGVLNSPLHF
TRBV9 | CASSGGQGEGEQYF
TRBV2 | CASRSGGDTEAFF
TRBV7-2 | CASSRGLARVPDTQYF